This entry lists 23 T cell receptor beta chains sequenced from one sample in a study of technical replicates of blood from a few donors. The table came from immunoSEQ multiplex PCR; TCRdb's copy has only in-frame clones and leaves some out. This table has about 15,000 clones, 70% to 85% appearing once. The sequenced sample consisted of PBMCs. The receptors were gathered from a human donor in good health. Some clones in this sample may be carry-over from other donors' samples.

V and J are TRBV28 and TRBJ1-2; D remains unclear. The CDR3 length is 11 residues. V gave up 2 bases and J gave up 6 bases, with 4 bases separating them. CDR1 is MDHEN and CDR2 is SYDVKM in the germline V gene. DNA of the CDR3: TGTGCCAGCAGTTTACGGGATGGCTACACCTTC. It codes for CASSLRDGYTF.

V is TRBV11-1 and J is TRBJ2-1, with TRBD2 matching over 7 bases. Germline V gives CDR1 SGHAT, CDR2 FQDESV (reference sequence). The CDR3 extends over 15 amino acids. V gave up 6 bases and J gave up 0 bases; unmatched junction bases: 5. The CDR3 sequence is CASRPGGSSYNEQFF. The CDR3 DNA is TGTGCCAGCAGACCGGGGGGTAGCTCCTACAATGAGCAGTTCTTC.

This clone was picked up a small number of times. This chain links TRBV19 with TRBJ2-1, with 7 bases identical to TRBD2. The germline CDR1 and CDR2 sequences are LNHDA and SQIVND (reference sequence). CDR3 length: 15 amino acids. V lost 3 bases, J lost 0 bases, and 2 bases stayed unmatched. The CDR3 loop reads CASSMAGVSYNEQFF. CDR3 nucleotides: TGTGCCAGTAGTATGGCGGGAGTCTCCTACAATGAGCAGTTCTTC.

The J gene is TRBJ2-7, the V gene TRBV11-2; TRBD2 agrees at 8 bases. V was pared by 1 base and J by 2 bases, with 4 bases of the junction left unmatched. The CDR3 runs 15 residues. Per germline, CDR1 SGHAT and CDR2 FQNNGV. CDR3 DNA: TGTGCCAGCAGCTTAGGCGGGACTAGAACCTACGAGCAGTACTTC. This codes for CASSLGGTRTYEQYF.

V is TRBV7-2 and J is TRBJ2-1; D perhaps matches TRBD2 (5 bases). In germline, CDR1 is SGHTA, CDR2 FQGNSA. The CDR3 loop spans 16 amino acids. V lost 1 base to trimming and J lost 2 bases, with 12 bases between them. CDR3: CASSLVSGTTYNEQFF. The CDR3 DNA reads as TGTGCCAGCAGCTTAGTGAGCGGAACTACCTACAATGAGCAGTTCTTC.

The gene calls are TRBV5-1 and TRBJ2-2, with TRBD1 matching 9 bases. This CDR3 has 16 residues. J gave up 7 bases and V 4 bases, and 11 bases lay outside the gene matches. Germline values: CDR1 SGHRS, CDR2 YFSETQ. CDR3 amino acids: CASSHSRTGAVGELFF. In DNA, the CDR3 is TGCGCCAGCAGCCACTCACGGACAGGGGCGGTCGGGGAGCTGTTTTTT.

The sample holds one count of this clone. A read error may produce the germline difference seen at one junction end. J is TRBJ2-7 and V is TRBV6-1; 7 bases align to TRBD2. The CDR3 has 14 amino acids. Germline V gives CDR1 MNHNS, CDR2 SASEGT. The CDR3 here is CASSEGNMAGDDVF. The DNA for the CDR3 is TGTGCCAGCAGTGAAGGTAACATGGCGGGGGATGATGTCTTC.

The sample holds a few counts of this clone. The chain carries TRBV29-1 and TRBJ2-7, with TRBD1 matching over 8 bases. This CDR3 is built from 13 residues. Germline CDR1 reads SQVTM; CDR2 reads ANQGSEA. With V trimmed by 7 bases and J by 0 bases, 5 bases remained unmatched. In DNA, the CDR3 is TGCAGCGCGACAGGGGCGCACTCCTACGAGCAGTACTTC. Its translation: CSATGAHSYEQYF.

The CDR3, as DNA: TGTGCCAGCAGCCTCCCAGCAGATACGCAGTATTTT. This codes for CASSLPADTQYF. This chain links TRBV7-3 with TRBJ2-3, with D uncertain. Per the germline V gene, CDR1 is SGHTA and CDR2 is FQGTGA. This CDR3 spans 12 amino acids. Trimming took 5 bases from V and 4 from J, leaving 7 bases between them. Full variable domain (outside the CDR3, taken from reference TRBV7-3 and TRBJ2-3): GAGVSQTPSNKVTEKGKYVELRCDPISGHTALYWYRQSLGQGPEFLIYFQGTGAADDSGLPNDRFFAVRPEGSVSTLKIQRTERGDSAVYLCASSLPADTQYFGPGTRLTVL.

This clone was counted only a few times. The chain couples TRBV4-1 to TRBJ1-2, with D uncertain. The germline CDR1 and CDR2 sequences are MGHRA and YSYEKL. CDR3 size: 14 residues. Trimming left V 0 bases short and J 4 bases short, with 9 bases between. The CDR3 protein is CASSQEFSGYGYTF. Here the CDR3 DNA reads TGCGCCAGCAGCCAAGAGTTCAGTGGCTATGGCTACACCTTC.

The J gene is TRBJ2-5, the V gene TRBV11-1, with a possible D match to TRBD2 (6 bases). V lost 5 bases, J lost 4 bases, and 17 bases lay in between. CDR3 length: 15 amino acids. CDR1 is SGHAT and CDR2 is FQDESV in the germline V gene (reference sequence). The chain's CDR3 is CASSVSGVWGETQYF. CDR3 nucleotide sequence: TGTGCCAGCAGCGTCTCGGGAGTTTGGGGAGAGACCCAGTACTTC.

The CDR3 reads CASSYQTGAQETQYF. Here the CDR3 DNA reads TGTGCCAGCAGTTACCAGACAGGGGCCCAAGAGACCCAGTACTTC. This chain connects TRBV6-6 to TRBJ2-5, with 8 nucleotides matching TRBD1. Germline CDR1 is MNHNY and CDR2 is SVGAGI (reference sequence). V was clipped by 2 bases and J by 1 base; unmatched bases: 3. CDR3 size: 15 residues.

The chain uses TRBV5-1 and TRBJ2-2; TRBD1 matches 8 bases. CDR1 and CDR2 from the germline V gene are SGHRS and YFSETQ. Trimming removed 4 bases from V and 2 bases from J; junction bases left unmatched: 7. The CDR3 totals 16 residues. The CDR3 protein is CASSRGDRTNTGELFF. The CDR3 nucleotides read TGCGCCAGCAGCCGAGGGGACAGGACAAACACCGGGGAGCTGTTTTTT.

In this sample, this clone turned up a few times. The chain is built from TRBV2 and TRBJ1-2, with unresolved D. CDR1 is SNHLY, CDR2 FYNNEI, per germline. The CDR3 spans 15 residues. V dropped 3 bases and J dropped 4 bases, with 15 bases sitting between them. The chain's CDR3 is CASSDLADIGYGYTF. CDR3 bases: TGTGCCAGCAGTGATCTGGCAGACATCGGCTATGGCTACACCTTC.

The chain carries TRBV28 and TRBJ2-7, with 8 bases fitting TRBD1. Germline assignment: CDR1 MDHEN and CDR2 SYDVKM. V gave up 0 bases and J gave up 0 bases; unmatched junction bases: 10. The CDR3 extends over 18 amino acids. This CDR3 is CASSLWLSGGPSSYEQYF. As DNA, the CDR3 is TGTGCCAGCAGTTTATGGCTTTCAGGGGGCCCCAGCTCCTACGAGCAGTACTTC.

The chain carries TRBV19 and TRBJ2-7; a weak D match, TRBD2 (5 bases). Germline V lookup: CDR1 LNHDA, CDR2 SQIVND (reference sequence). V was shortened by 3 bases and J by 3 bases, with 9 bases between the two germline ends. The CDR3 loop spans 13 amino acids. This chain's CDR3 is CASSMQRYYEQYF. The CDR3 DNA reads TGTGCCAGTAGTATGCAGCGGTACTACGAGCAGTACTTC.

This chain joins TRBV14 and TRBJ1-4; TRBD1 might be the D (5 bases). The CDR3 runs to 16 residues. CDR1 is SGHDN and CDR2 is FVKESK in the germline V gene. Trimming left V 1 base short and J 5 bases short, with 14 bases between. The CDR3 spells CASSQGAGGKNEKLFF. CDR3 nucleotides: TGTGCCAGCAGCCAAGGGGCCGGGGGAAAAAATGAAAAACTGTTTTTT.

The CDR3 coding sequence is TGTGCCAGCAGTTTACAATGGGCTAGCCGCCCCTACAATGAGCAGTTCTTC. This translates into CASSLQWASRPYNEQFF. The V call is TRBV27, the J call TRBJ2-1, with D possibly TRBD2 on 5 matching bases. CDR3 length: 17 residues. V shed 2 bases and J shed 2 bases, with 16 bases lying between them. The germline CDR1 and CDR2 sequences are MNHEY and SMNVEV (reference sequence).

The chain recombines TRBV20-1 with TRBJ2-7; TRBD2 matches 7 bases. Germline V CDR1 and CDR2: DFQATT, SNEGSKA (reference sequence). The junction had 4 bases not matched to a gene; V was cut back by 7 bases and J by 4 bases. The CDR3 is made up of 11 amino acids. This CDR3 is CSGTRGYEQYF. The DNA for the CDR3 is TGCAGTGGGACTAGGGGATACGAGCAGTACTTC.

This chain uses TRBV28 with TRBJ2-5; 10 bases map to TRBD1. Per the germline V gene, CDR1 is MDHEN and CDR2 is SYDVKM. The CDR3 is 19 residues long. V shed 5 bases and J 3 bases; nucleotides not matched to a gene: 18. The DNA for the CDR3 is TGTGCCAGCAGTCAGACTCCCCACCGGGACAGGGGATGGGAAGAGACCCAGTACTTC. It encodes CASSQTPHRDRGWEETQYF.

The genes are TRBV2 and TRBJ1-1, with a weak D call TRBD1 (5 bases). The length of the CDR3 is 13 residues. The V and J ends lost 2 bases and 5 bases respectively, with 9 bases between them. CDR1 is SNHLY, CDR2 FYNNEI, per germline. CDR3: CASSERGRTEAFF. CDR3 nucleotides: TGTGCCAGCAGTGAAAGGGGTAGGACTGAAGCTTTCTTT.

This chain links TRBV2 with TRBJ2-1; 12 nucleotides line up with TRBD1. This CDR3 is built from 14 residues. CDR1 and CDR2 from the germline V gene are SNHLY and FYNNEI. With 3 bases clipped from V and 8 bases from J, the junction kept 2 bases outside the gene matches. The DNA of the CDR3 is TGTGCCAGCAGTGAGGGACAGGGGGCTTATGAGCAGTTCTTC. Translating it yields CASSEGQGAYEQFF.

The V and J genes are TRBV11-2 and TRBJ2-7; tentative D call: TRBD2 (5 bases). Trimming removed 5 bases from V and 7 bases from J, with 12 bases in between. Germline CDR1 reads SGHAT; CDR2 reads FQNNGV. The CDR3 length is 12 residues. The CDR3 reads CASSPGPGEQYF. The CDR3 DNA follows: TGTGCCAGCAGCCCAGGCCCGGGGGAGCAGTACTTC.